This TCR beta chain appears in the sequencing data of a study of T cell responses to AZD1222 COVID-19 vaccine. The CDR3 runs 13 residues. V was trimmed by 6 bases and J by 2 bases, leaving 8 bases between them. Worth noting for this clone: Its antigen is undetermined.

The repertoire was sequenced with immunoSEQ multiplex PCR; TCRdb's copy has only in-frame clones and lacks some. This repertoire shows 25,000 to 35,000 clones, just over 90% found once; its top ten account for 45%. Points from the study as a whole: Spike-specific TCRs gained breadth and depth after people received two AZD1222 doses. Variant regions that are unmutated are reportedly the target of nearly half of spike-specific TCRs.

The receptor's source is an adult in good health. This specimen was peripheral blood, taken on day 0 of AZD1222 vaccination. The V call is TRBV12-3 or TRBV12-4, the J call TRBJ1-5; no clear D. The CDR3 DNA reads as TGTGCCAGCAGCCGTATAGGCAATCAGCCCCAGCATTTT. Translation: CASSRIGNQPQHF.